The 5 T cell receptor beta chains in this list originate from one sample, sequenced in a study of Graves' ophthalmopathy and Graves' hyperthyroidism. As the template, RNA transcripts were used to amplify TCR beta CDR3 regions. The library came from an HTBI-primed first-round RT-PCR and a second-round multiplex PCR. One entry per CDR3 protein results from TCRdb running MiXCR on the multiplex PCR reads. The sample consists of some 400,000 distinct CDR3 sequences, 18% of them appearing once. Sequencing input: peripheral blood. The receptor source for this set is a woman aged 18-29 years with Graves' ophthalmopathy.

This clonotype was detected ten times or more. The rearrangement joins TRBV19 to TRBJ1-1; D possibly corresponds to TRBD1 (5 bases). The CDR3 extends over 14 amino acids. Trimming removed 9 bases at V and 7 bases at J, with 21 bases between. The germline CDR1 and CDR2 sequences are LNHDA and SQIVND (reference sequence). The CDR3: CASWDRHHFFEAFF. The CDR3 DNA sequence: TGTGCCAGCTGGGACCGACACCACTTCTTTGAAGCTTTCTTT.

This clonotype was counted many times. The rearrangement uses TRBV28 and TRBJ2-2; D is perhaps TRBD1 or TRBD2 (5 bases each). V was pared by 2 bases and J by 5 bases, with 21 bases between. CDR1 MDHEN and CDR2 SYDVKM come from the germline V gene. The CDR3 totals 18 residues. The CDR3 bases are TGTGCCAGCAGTTTACGTTGGAGAATTGGGGGTGGTACCGGGGAGCTGTTTTTT. Its translation: CASSLRWRIGGGTGELFF.

This clonotype was picked up many times. The chain joins TRBV6-2 or TRBV6-3 to TRBJ1-2; perhaps TRBD1 as D (5 bases). V shed 0 bases and J shed 6 bases, with 14 bases lying between them. This CDR3 comprises 15 residues. Germline assignment: CDR1 MNHEY and CDR2 SVGEGT. DNA for the CDR3: TGTGCCAGCAGTTACTCGTCGCGGGGGACCCATGGCTACACCTTC. This gives the protein CASSYSSRGTHGYTF.

This clonotype showed up many times. The chain carries TRBV19 and TRBJ1-3; D is possibly TRBD1 (6 bases). Germline V gene data show CDR1 as LNHDA and CDR2 as SQIVND (reference sequence). This CDR3 has 14 residues. Trimming removed 3 bases from V and 2 bases from J, with 8 bases in between. DNA of the CDR3: TGTGCCAGTAGTATTAACAGGGCTGGAAACACCATATATTTT. It specifies CASSINRAGNTIYF.

This clonotype was observed many times. This chain uses TRBV13 with TRBJ1-1; TRBD1 aligns across 7 bases. Germline V gene sequence: CDR1 PRHDT, CDR2 FYEKMQ (reference sequence). V trimming: 6 bases; J trimming: 0 bases; junction bases outside the gene matches: 4. CDR3 length: 14 amino acids. The chain's CDR3 is CASRSRGVNTEAFF. CDR3 nucleotide sequence: TGTGCCAGCAGAAGCAGGGGGGTGAACACTGAAGCTTTCTTT.